The clone carrying this TCR beta chain has just a few counts. Its antigen is still unknown. The entry originates in a study of cytomegalovirus exposure and HLA in healthy donors. Findings and caveats of the study: Data from an earlier analysis indicated that most TCR beta V segments were productive either about 87% or about 30% of the time.

Germline V CDR1 and CDR2: MNHNS, SASEGT. V shed 6 bases and J shed 7 bases, with 19 bases lying between them. This CDR3 is built from 15 residues. This PCR relied on a set of 60 Vbeta primers and 13 Jbeta primers. Clones were read by immunoSEQ multiplex PCR, and TCRdb kept only the in-frame ones, dropping some. The sample consists of 95,000 to 120,000 clones, around 66% of them appearing once. The chain recombines TRBV6-1 with TRBJ1-5; D possibly corresponds to TRBD1 (5 bases). Sequenced sample: PBMCs. The receptor was derived from a man aged 18 to 29 in good health and CMV-seropositive. CDR3 nucleotide sequence: TGTGCCAGCAGAGAGAATGGGGGGGGTCGACAGCCCCAGCATTTT. This sequence encodes CASRENGGGRQPQHF.